The 2 T cell receptor beta chains below were found in one sample sequenced in a study of beta chain features in type 1 diabetes. Expressed TCRB transcripts were sequenced because the entire RNA isolate underwent reverse transcription. Measured with immunoSEQ multiplex PCR; TCRdb has only the in-frame clones, and not every one. The table records fewer than 400,000 clones, less than 10% of them present only once. The source material was central memory CD4+ T cells from blood. These TCRs come from a woman aged 18-29 years in good health.

This clone was detected ten times or more. The chain is built from TRBV7-3 and TRBJ1-5; 7 nucleotides match TRBD1. V trimming: 2 bases; J trimming: 2 bases; junction bases outside the gene matches: 3. The CDR3 sequence is 15 residues long. Germline assignment: CDR1 SGHTA and CDR2 FQGTGA. CDR3: CASSLPTGGNQPQHF. The CDR3 DNA reads as TGTGCCAGCAGCTTACCAACAGGGGGCAATCAGCCCCAGCATTTT.

This clone has more than one count but fewer than ten. The chain carries TRBV5-4 and TRBJ2-5; D not certain. Trimming shortened V by 5 bases and J by 5 bases, and 13 bases separated the two germline ends. Germline-derived CDR1 and CDR2 are SGHNT and YYREEE (reference sequence). This CDR3 is 13 amino acids long. CDR3 DNA sequence: TGTGCCAGCAGAGTACAGTCTGGGGAGACCCAGTACTTC. Translated, it gives CASRVQSGETQYF.